The clone carrying this TCR beta chain was seen a handful of times. The antigen is not known. This record comes from a study of blood T cells in healthy people across ages. Study details: About one barcoded beta molecule per two T cells came from capture by template switching.

The second PCR ran about 6 to 12 cycles with a sample-barcoded 5' primer and J-beta primers. TCRdb re-analysed the 5' RACE reads in MiXCR, keeping a single row per CDR3 protein. The data show 1.5 million to 2 million distinct CDR3 sequences, around half seen once. All donors came from Russia, were Caucasian and healthy, and spanned ages about 6 to 100. Study-wide results and limits: Among long-lived donors, naive CD4+ cells were more numerous and diversity higher than in aged donors.

The CDR3 extends over 15 amino acids. After removal of 6 bases from V and 6 bases from J, the junction contained 9 bases not matched to a gene. The clonotype comes from a woman aged 35 to 49 in good health. Sequenced material: blood. V gene TRBV12-3 or TRBV12-4 combines with J gene TRBJ2-1, with 9 bases matching TRBD2. This CDR3 is CASRPQRGAFNEQFF. The CDR3 DNA sequence: TGTGCCAGCAGGCCCCAGCGGGGGGCCTTCAATGAGCAGTTCTTC.